A single sample is the source of the 6 T cell receptor beta chains below, sequenced in a study of blood T cell repertoires in COVID-19. Sequencing used immunoSEQ multiplex PCR; TCRdb keeps in-frame clones, though not all of them. The table has around 200,000 clones, around 83% seen once; the top ten hold roughly 8.2%. Sequenced material: peripheral blood. These receptors were collected from a woman aged 50 to 60 with acute or convalescent COVID-19.

The chain is built from TRBV5-1 and TRBJ2-2, with 9 bases fitting TRBD1. Unmatched junction bases numbered 6, after V lost 7 bases and J lost 8 bases. Looked up from germline, CDR1 is SGHRS and CDR2 is YFSETQ. The CDR3 runs to 13 residues. Written as DNA, the CDR3 is TGCGCCAGCGGGACAGGGCAGGCAGGGGAGCTGTTTTTT. Protein sequence: CASGTGQAGELFF.

This chain links TRBV11-2 with TRBJ2-1, with a possible D match to TRBD1 (6 bases). Trimming stripped 5 bases from V and 9 bases from J, with 17 bases between. The CDR3 is 14 amino acids. The germline CDR1 and CDR2 sequences are SGHAT and FQNNGV. The CDR3 spells CASSPGQSLGEQFF. The CDR3 DNA follows: TGTGCCAGCAGCCCCGGACAGTCTTTAGGTGAGCAGTTCTTC.

This chain joins TRBV9 and TRBJ1-2, with TRBD1 matching over 9 bases. V lost 0 bases, J lost 5 bases, and 8 bases stayed unmatched. The germline gives CDR1 SGDLS, CDR2 YYNGEE. There are 16 residues in the CDR3. CDR3 nucleotides: TGTGCCAGCAGCGTAGATCCGGGACAGGGAGCGTATGGCTACACCTTC. It specifies CASSVDPGQGAYGYTF.

This clone has only a few counts. CDR3 DNA: TGTGCCAGCAGCTTGGTTGGCGGGAGGGCGGGCGAGCAGTACTTC. It specifies CASSLVGGRAGEQYF. The V and J genes are TRBV5-6 and TRBJ2-7, with 9 bases fitting TRBD2. This CDR3 is built from 15 residues. Germline CDR1 reads SGHDT; CDR2 reads YYEEEE. Trimming cost V 0 bases and J 6 bases; bases outside gene matches: 7. Full variable domain (missing parts from reference TRBV5-6 and TRBJ2-7): DAGVTQSPTHLIKTRGQQVTLRCSPKSGHDTVSWYQQALGQGPQFIFQYYEEEERQRGNFPDRFSGHQFPNYSSELNVNALLLGDSALYLCASSLVGGRAGEQYFGPGTRLTVT.

Concerning this clone: One junction end does not reproduce the germline sequence, and a read error may be involved. The chain links TRBV28 to TRBJ2-5, with a possible D match to TRBD2 (5 bases). Germline CDR1 and CDR2: MDHEN and SYDVKM. This CDR3 has 12 amino acids. CDR3 sequence (DNA): TGTGCCAGCAGTCCCTCTAGGGAGACCCGGTACTTC. It yields the protein CASSPSRETRYF.

This rearrangement joins TRBV5-1 to TRBJ1-5; possibly TRBD1 for D (6 bases). This CDR3 comprises 15 residues. From germline, CDR1 is SGHRS and CDR2 YFSETQ. The V end lost 4 bases, the J end lost 5 bases, and 16 bases lay between the germline ends. DNA of the CDR3: TGCGCCAGCAGCCCAGCAGGGGAAGTATATCAGCCCCAGCATTTT. Its translation: CASSPAGEVYQPQHF.